This T cell receptor beta chain was recovered during a study of cytomegalovirus exposure and HLA in healthy donors. Study findings and constraints: In vitro work confirmed that a few CMV-associated chains recognize CMV antigens.

About this clone itself: The antigen remains undetermined.

The germline V gene encodes CDR1 SNHLY and CDR2 FYNNEI. V was shortened by 3 bases and J by 4 bases, with 16 bases between the two germline ends. This CDR3 contains 15 residues. Assay used: immunoSEQ multiplex PCR; TCRdb lists only in-frame clones, some missing. Of approximately 70,000 clones in the sample, around 93% are singletons; the top ten hold over 0.8%. The rearrangement joins TRBV2 to TRBJ2-7, with D maybe TRBD1 (6 bases). Input material: PBMCs. The clonotype was recovered from a young woman in good health and CMV-seronegative. The CDR3 DNA is TGTGCCAGCAGTGACGGACAGTACGGTGGGTACGAGCAGTACTTC. The encoded protein is CASSDGQYGGYEQYF. The full variable domain, its missing parts supplied by reference TRBV2 and TRBJ2-7, is EPEVTQTPSHQVTQMGQEVILRCVPISNHLYFYWYRQILGQKVEFLVSFYNNEISEKSEIFDDQFSVERPDGSNFTLKIRSTKLEDSAMYFCASSDGQYGGYEQYFGPGTRLTVT.